Shown below are 5 T cell receptor beta chains from a single sample sequenced in a study of response to subunit inactivated influenza vaccine. TCRdb re-derived calls from the RT-PCR reads in MiXCR, one entry per CDR3 protein. The repertoire holds 530,000 or so distinct CDR3 sequences, with 10% to 15% as singletons. This sample comprised PBMCs from blood, obtained on the day of vaccination. These receptors originate from a man over 45 who received an inactivated influenza vaccine.

The chain joins TRBV5-1 to TRBJ1-1; D is undetermined. This CDR3 is built from 15 residues. Per the germline V gene, CDR1 is SGHRS and CDR2 is YFSETQ. Trimming pared 0 bases from V and 6 bases from J, leaving 15 bases between. The CDR3 DNA reads TGCGCCAGCAGCTTGGACTGGGCCGGGAGGGCTGAAGCTTTCTTT. Translating it yields CASSLDWAGRAEAFF.

The CDR3 region has the DNA TGTGCCAGCAGTGTCCCGGGACAGGAAAACACCATATATTTT. It encodes CASSVPGQENTIYF. The chain couples TRBV2 to TRBJ1-3; 8 bases map to TRBD1. Germline assignment: CDR1 SNHLY and CDR2 FYNNEI. The CDR3 is 14 residues long. J was trimmed by 6 bases and V by 4 bases; bases with no gene match: 5.

The chain joins TRBV5-1 to TRBJ2-6, with 10 nucleotides matching TRBD1. V shed 3 bases, J shed 0 bases, and the junction held 6 bases outside the gene matches. CDR3 length: 18 amino acids. Germline CDR1 SGHRS, CDR2 YFSETQ. This chain's CDR3 is CASSSDRGRGSGANVLTF. The CDR3 region has the DNA TGCGCCAGCAGCTCGGACAGGGGGAGGGGCTCTGGGGCCAACGTCCTGACTTTC.

V usage is TRBV6-2 or TRBV6-3 and J usage is TRBJ2-7; perhaps TRBD2 as D (5 bases). The V end lost 0 bases, the J end lost 1 base, and 13 bases lay between the germline ends. Germline values: CDR1 MNHEY, CDR2 SVGEGT. The CDR3 is 16 residues long. CDR3 loop: CASSYSRRQESYEQYF. In nucleotides, the CDR3 is TGTGCCAGCAGTTACTCAAGGAGGCAGGAGTCCTACGAGCAGTACTTC.

This chain links TRBV7-2 with TRBJ2-1, with a possible D match to TRBD1 (6 bases). CDR3 length equals 17 residues. In germline, CDR1 is SGHTA, CDR2 FQGNSA. V was clipped by 3 bases and J by 4 bases, with 19 bases between them. CDR3 region: CASSFTPNRDQYNEQFF. The CDR3 nucleotides are TGTGCCAGCAGCTTTACACCAAACAGGGACCAATACAATGAGCAGTTCTTC.